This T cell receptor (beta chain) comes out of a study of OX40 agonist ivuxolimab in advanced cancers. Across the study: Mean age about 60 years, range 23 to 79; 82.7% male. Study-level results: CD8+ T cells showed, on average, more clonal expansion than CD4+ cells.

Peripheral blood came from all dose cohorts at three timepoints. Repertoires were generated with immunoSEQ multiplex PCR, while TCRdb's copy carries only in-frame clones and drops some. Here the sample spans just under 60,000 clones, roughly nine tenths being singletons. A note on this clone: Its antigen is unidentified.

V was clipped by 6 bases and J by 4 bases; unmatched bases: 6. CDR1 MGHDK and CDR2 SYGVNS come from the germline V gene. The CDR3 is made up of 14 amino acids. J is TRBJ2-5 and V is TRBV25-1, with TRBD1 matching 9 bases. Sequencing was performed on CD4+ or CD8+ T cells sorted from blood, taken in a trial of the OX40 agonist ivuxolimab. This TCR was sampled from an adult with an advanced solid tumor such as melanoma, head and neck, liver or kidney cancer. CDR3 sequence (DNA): TGTGCCAGCAGAGGGGACAGGGCAACAGAGACCCAGTACTTC. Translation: CASRGDRATETQYF.